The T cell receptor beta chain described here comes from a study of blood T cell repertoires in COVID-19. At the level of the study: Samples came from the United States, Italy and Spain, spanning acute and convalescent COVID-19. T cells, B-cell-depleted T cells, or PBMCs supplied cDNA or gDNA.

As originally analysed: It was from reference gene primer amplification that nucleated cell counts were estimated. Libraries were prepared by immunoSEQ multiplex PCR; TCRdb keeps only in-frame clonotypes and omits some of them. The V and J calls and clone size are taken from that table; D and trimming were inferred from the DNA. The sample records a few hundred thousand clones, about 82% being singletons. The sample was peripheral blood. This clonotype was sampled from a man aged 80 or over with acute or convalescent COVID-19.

The CDR3, as DNA: TGTGCCAGCAGCCACGATCTGGGGGCGAACACTGAAGCTTTCTTT. Its translation: CASSHDLGANTEAFF. V is TRBV14 and J is TRBJ1-1; TRBD1 is a possible D gene (6 bases). Germline assignment: CDR1 SGHDN and CDR2 FVKESK. This CDR3 has 15 residues. V lost 3 bases, J lost 1 base, and 12 bases lay in between.